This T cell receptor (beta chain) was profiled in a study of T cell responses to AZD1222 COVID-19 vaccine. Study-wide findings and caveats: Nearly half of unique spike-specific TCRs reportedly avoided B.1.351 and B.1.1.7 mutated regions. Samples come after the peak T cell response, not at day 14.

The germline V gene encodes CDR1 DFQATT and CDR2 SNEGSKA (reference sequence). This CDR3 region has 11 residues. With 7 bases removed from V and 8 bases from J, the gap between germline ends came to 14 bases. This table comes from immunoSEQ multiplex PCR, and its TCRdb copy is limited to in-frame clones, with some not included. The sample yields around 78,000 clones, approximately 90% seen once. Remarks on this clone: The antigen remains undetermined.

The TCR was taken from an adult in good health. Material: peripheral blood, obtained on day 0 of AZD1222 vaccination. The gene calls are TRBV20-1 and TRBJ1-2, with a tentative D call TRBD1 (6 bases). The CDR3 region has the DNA TGCAGTGTAAACAGGGCCGGCGGCTACACCTTC. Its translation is CSVNRAGGYTF.